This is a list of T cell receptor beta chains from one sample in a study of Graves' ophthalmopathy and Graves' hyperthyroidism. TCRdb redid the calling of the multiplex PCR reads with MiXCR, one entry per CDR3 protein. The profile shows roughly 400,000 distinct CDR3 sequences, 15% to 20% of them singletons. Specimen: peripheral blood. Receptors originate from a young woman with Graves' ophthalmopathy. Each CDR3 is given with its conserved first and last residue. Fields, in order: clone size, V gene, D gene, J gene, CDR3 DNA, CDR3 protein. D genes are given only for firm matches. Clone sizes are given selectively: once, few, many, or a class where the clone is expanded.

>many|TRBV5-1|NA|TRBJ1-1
TGCGCCAGCAGCTCCGAGCCGCGAGGGACTGAAGCTTTCTTT
CASSSEPRGTEAFF
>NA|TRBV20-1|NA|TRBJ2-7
TGCAGTGCCTCGATCGAAGGTTTGGGGTACGAGCAGTACTTC
CSASIEGLGYEQYF
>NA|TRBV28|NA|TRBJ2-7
TGTGCCAGCAGTTTAAATGCGGTCTACGAGCAGTACTTC
CASSLNAVYEQYF
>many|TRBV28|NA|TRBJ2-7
TGTGCCAGCAGTTTCATGAGCGACGAGCAGTACTTC
CASSFMSDEQYF
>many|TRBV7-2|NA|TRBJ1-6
TGTGCCAGCAGCTTAAATCCCTATAATTCACCCCTCCACTTT
CASSLNPYNSPLHF
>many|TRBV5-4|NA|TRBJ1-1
TGTGCCAGCAGCTTGCGAGGGGACAACACTGAAGCTTTCTTT
CASSLRGDNTEAFF
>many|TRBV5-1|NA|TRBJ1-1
TGCGCCAGCAGATTCGACAGGCACATTAACACTGAAGCTTTCTTT
CASRFDRHINTEAFF
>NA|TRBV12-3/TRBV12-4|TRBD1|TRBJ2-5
TGTGCCAGCAGCTCCTCGACAGGGGCAGAGACCCAGTACTTC
CASSSSTGAETQYF
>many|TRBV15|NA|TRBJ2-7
TGTGCCACCAGCAGAGAACCCCCCACCGAGCAGTACTTC
CATSREPPTEQYF
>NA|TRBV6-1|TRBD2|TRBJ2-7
TGTGCCAGCTGTGCTGGGATTCTAGCGGGGTACGAGCAGTACTTC
CASCAGILAGYEQYF
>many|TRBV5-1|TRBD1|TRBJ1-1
TGCGCCAGCAGCTTGGCCTCCCTGGACAGGGACTTGATGAACACTGAAGCTTTCTTT
CASSLASLDRDLMNTEAFF
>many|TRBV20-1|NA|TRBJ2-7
TGCAGTGCTAGGTACCGGGGTGGGCGCTACGAGCAGTACTTC
CSARYRGGRYEQYF
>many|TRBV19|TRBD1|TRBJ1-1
TGTGCCAGTAACGGACAGGGGAGCGTAGCTGAAGCTTTCTTT
CASNGQGSVAEAFF
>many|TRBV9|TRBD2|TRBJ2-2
TGTGCCAGCACGGGCCACGGCGGGAGAGGTACCGGGGAGCTGTTTTTT
CASTGHGGRGTGELFF
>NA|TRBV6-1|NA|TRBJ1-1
TGTGCCAGCAGTGAACAGGGCTCTGAAGCTTTCTTT
CASSEQGSEAFF
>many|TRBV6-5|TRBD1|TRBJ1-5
TGTGCCAGCAGTTACTCCCGGGACAGGGATAAGGGCAATCAGCCCCAGCATTTT
CASSYSRDRDKGNQPQHF
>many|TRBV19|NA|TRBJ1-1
TGTGCCAGTCAGGGGATTTCTCGGACTGAAGCTTTCTTT
CASQGISRTEAFF
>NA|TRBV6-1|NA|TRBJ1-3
TGTGCCAGCACCCGGAGGTCGGGGGGAGACACCATATATTTT
CASTRRSGGDTIYF